The 3 T cell receptor beta chains presented below share a single source sample, sequenced in a study of spatial heterogeneity in lung cancer. In TCRdb, the 5' RACE reads were re-called with MiXCR into one record per CDR3 protein. The table includes around 25,000 distinct CDR3 sequences, over 5% detected once. Indicated time point: blood at routine non-recurrence follow-up after resection. The sequencing used PBMCs, collected at follow-up. Receptor source: a female donor with early-stage non-small cell lung cancer.

This clonotype was seen ten or more times. This sequence joins TRBV2 and TRBJ2-4, with D perhaps matching TRBD2 (6 bases). Germline lookup yields CDR1 SNHLY and CDR2 FYNNEI. This CDR3 comprises 18 residues. Trimming took 6 bases from V and 0 from J, leaving 21 bases between them. The CDR3, as DNA: TGTGCCAGCAGAAGTCTCCTTGGGAAGGGACTAGCCAAAAACATTCAGTACTTC. As protein: CASRSLLGKGLAKNIQYF.

The chain couples TRBV6-5 to TRBJ1-5; possibly TRBD1 for D (5 bases). The CDR3 length is 13 residues. The germline V gene encodes CDR1 MNHEY and CDR2 SVGAGI. Trimming removed 4 bases at V and 7 bases at J, with 11 bases between. The CDR3 DNA reads as TGTGCCAGCAGTTTTGGGGGTGGCCAGCCCCAGCATTTT. As protein: CASSFGGGQPQHF.

This clonotype was observed many times. The CDR3 region has the DNA TGTGCCAGCAGGGGGAGTAGCCAGCCCCAGCATTTT. Translating it yields CASRGSSQPQHF. The V call is TRBV12-3 or TRBV12-4, the J call TRBJ1-5; D uncertain. The CDR3 has 12 amino acids. With 6 bases removed from V and 7 bases from J, the gap between germline ends came to 10 bases.